This T cell receptor (beta chain) emerged from a study of blood T cell repertoires in COVID-19 (dated by TCRdb to about 2020). Regarding the study in general: For ImmuneRACE Cohort 3, a participant was defined as recovered based on two consecutive negative NP/OP PCR tests, clearance by a healthcare professional, or resolution of symptoms. Samples from collaborators originated in the United States, Italy and Spain and spanned both the acute and convalescent phases of COVID-19. Samples were obtained from the ongoing ImmuneRACE study (first 160 participants) and from over 1,000 subjects provided by 6 global collaborators. Subjects who had been exposed to COVID-19, were actively infected with it, or had recovered from it provided the deeply sampled blood TCRbeta repertoires that made up the dataset. The prospective study material was composed of cDNA or gDNA derived from T cells, B-cell-depleted T cells, or PBMCs. The repertoires were released in a freely available public database meant as a resource for research on the immune response to SARS-CoV-2. Nearly every sample came with metadata listing a de-identified subject ID, COVID-19 status, age in years and sex. Where HLA class I and class II types were available, the types were taken from metadata supplied by the sample provider, not from assay-based typing. The investigation overall reported the following: How much clinical and demographic metadata was included differed by source and by participant, and the metadata was provided uncurated.

In the case of this clone: The antigen it binds to is not known. No much larger clonotype is one base removed from it; base qualities were not supplied.

TCRbeta CDR3 regions were amplified from genomic DNA using the immunoSEQ Assay, a bias-controlled multiplex PCR. As for the authors' bioinformatics: The number of nucleated cells in each sample was estimated by amplification of reference gene primers within the assay. To quantify the absolute abundance of each unique TCRbeta CDR3 rearrangement, sequence reads were collapsed and filtered. For each sample, productive Simpson clonality was calculated by taking the square root of Simpson's diversity index across productive rearrangements. TCRdb's version of the immuneACCESS table is confined to in-frame rearrangements and falls short of the full clone set. An unresolved V gene accounts for under half of the shortfall where checked; the remainder is of unknown origin. V, J and clone size were drawn from that table, and D and trimming were deduced from the DNA. The sample profile shows about 270,000 clones; around 90% of them were found once. The ten biggest clones cover around 2% of the sample.

Enrolling through a virtual design, the prospective study's participants ranged in age from about 18 to 89 years and lived across 24 United States geographic areas. In the prospective study, participants were assigned to cohorts based on the clinical history participants reported in a screening survey and a study questionnaire. In the prospective study, mobile phlebotomists collected whole blood, serum and a nasopharyngeal or oropharyngeal swab from each participant. Additional blood draws and questionnaires over an approximately 2-month period could optionally be provided by prospective study participants. Before DNA extraction, blood samples from the prospective study were shipped at room temperature or frozen. The CDR3 holds 16 amino acids from the cysteine to the phenylalanine. CDR3 DNA only is kept here, 48 bases in frame from base 1. The junction shows trimming of 1 base on V and 4 bases on J, plus 16 bases between the germline ends. The germline V gene (reference sequence) yields LGHDT for CDR1 and YNNKEL for CDR2.

The receptor chain draws on TRBV3-1 (or the pseudogene TRBV3-2) and TRBJ2-5; tentative D gene TRBD2, with 7 bases matching. The sample consisted of PBMCs or T cells enriched from blood (not recorded which). The clonotype was recovered from a woman aged 55-75 years in a cohort exposed to, infected with or recovered from COVID-19 (not recorded which). Read as DNA, the sequence is TGTGCCAGCAGCCAAGCTACGGGGGGCAGGGGAGAGACCCAGTACTTC. It specifies CASSQATGGRGETQYF.